This paragraph reports one T cell receptor (beta chain). No antigen is known for it. The V gene's germline CDR1 is MNHNS and CDR2 SASEGT. Trimming took off 3 bases at V and 1 base at J, with 10 bases between the two ends. The CDR3 has 15 residues. These data come from a study of T cell responses to AZD1222 COVID-19 vaccine. Study outcomes and limitations: White British people made up most donors, females outnumbered males, and clonal diversity was possibly underestimated. Unmutated variant regions are reportedly targeted by nearly half of spike-specific TCRs. Sampled repertoires all dated from after the peak T cell response.

Measured with immunoSEQ multiplex PCR; TCRdb has only the in-frame clones, and not every one. This sample has more than 95,000 clones, with approximately 83% found just once. The chain employs TRBV6-1 and TRBJ2-4, with D possibly matching TRBD2 (5 bases). The clonotype was recovered from an adult in good health. This material consisted of peripheral blood, taken on day 0 of MenACWY control vaccination. CDR3 sequence (DNA): TGTGCCAGCAGTGATATTGGGGAGGCCAAAAACATTCAGTACTTC. Its protein is CASSDIGEAKNIQYF.